A single sample gave rise to the 9 T cell receptor beta chains below, sequenced in a study of T cell changes during pregnancy in multiple sclerosis (dated by TCRdb to between 2018 and 2020). The library was produced with the immunoSEQ multiplex PCR assay. As stored in TCRdb, this immuneACCESS dataset retains in-frame rearrangements with V and J assigned. A fraction of the clones does not appear; measured against another copy, unresolved V genes explain less than half of the discrepancy, and the remainder lacks a known reason. The sample table holds tens of thousands of clones, of which around 94% were seen once. The top ten clonotypes cover around 2% of the sample. The sequenced sample was peripheral blood, obtained in the third trimester of pregnancy. The origin of the receptors is a female donor in good health, enrolled as a control in a pregnancy study.

The V call is TRBV28, the J call TRBJ2-3, with 8 positions matching TRBD2. Germline V gives CDR1 MDHEN, CDR2 SYDVKM. The J segment lost 1 base and the V segment lost 2 bases, leaving 5 bases of the junction unmatched. There are 16 residues in the CDR3. The CDR3 bases are TGTGCCAGCAGTTTACGAGCGGGAGCCGGCACAGATACGCAGTATTTT. This translates into CASSLRAGAGTDTQYF.

The chain carries TRBV28 and TRBJ1-3, with 7 bases that match TRBD1. Germline V gene data show CDR1 as MDHEN and CDR2 as SYDVKM. With 4 bases clipped from V and 3 bases from J, the junction kept 6 bases outside the gene matches. The CDR3 extends over 15 amino acids. The CDR3 DNA is TGTGCCAGCAGTTCCCCGGGACAGAATGGAAACACCATATATTTT. Protein product: CASSSPGQNGNTIYF.

CDR3 loop: CASSVGNGGYTF. The CDR3, as DNA: TGTGCCAGCAGCGTAGGGAACGGGGGCTACACCTTC. The chain recombines TRBV9 with TRBJ1-2; no definite D call. The germline V gene has CDR1 SGDLS and CDR2 YYNGEE. The CDR3 spans 12 residues. The V end lost 0 bases, the J end lost 8 bases, and 8 bases lay between the germline ends.

The J gene is TRBJ2-1, the V gene TRBV27, with 11 bases fitting TRBD2. In germline, CDR1 is MNHEY, CDR2 SMNVEV (reference sequence). The CDR3 runs to 19 residues. The V segment lost 3 bases and the J segment 0 bases; nucleotides outside the gene matches: 10. CDR3 region: CASSFVTSGMGSSYNEQFF. The CDR3, as DNA: TGTGCCAGCAGTTTTGTGACTAGCGGGATGGGGAGCTCCTACAATGAGCAGTTCTTC.

This chain links TRBV7-2 with TRBJ2-7; TRBD2 matches 7 bases. CDR1 and CDR2 (germline): SGHTA, FQGNSA. Trimming at V came to 4 bases and at J to 0 bases, leaving 15 bases not matched to a gene. The CDR3 runs to 18 residues. CDR3 region: CASSSYETAGFSSYEQYF. The CDR3 coding sequence is TGTGCCAGCAGCTCGTATGAGACAGCGGGGTTTAGCTCCTACGAGCAGTACTTC.

The chain employs TRBV11-2 and TRBJ2-2; D gene unclear. Trimming removed 3 bases at V and 4 bases at J, with 9 bases between. Germline V gives CDR1 SGHAT, CDR2 FQNNGV. The CDR3 is made up of 14 amino acids. CDR3: CASSLLASTGELFF. The DNA for the CDR3 is TGTGCCAGCAGCTTGTTAGCTAGCACCGGGGAGCTGTTTTTT. Variable domain in full (rest from reference TRBV11-2 and TRBJ2-2): EAGVAQSPRYKIIEKRQSVAFWCNPISGHATLYWYQQILGQGPKLLIQFQNNGVVDDSQLPKDRFSAERLKGVDSTLKIQPAKLEDSAVYLCASSLLASTGELFFGEGSRLTVL.

This chain connects TRBV18 to TRBJ1-4; a possible D gene is TRBD1 (6 bases). The length of the CDR3 is 13 residues. Germline assignment: CDR1 KGHSH and CDR2 LQKENI. V was cut by 6 bases and J by 7 bases, with 12 bases left in between. The CDR3 is CASSPGRGEKLFF. The CDR3 region has the DNA TGTGCCAGCTCCCCGGGCAGGGGTGAAAAACTGTTTTTT.

The chain joins TRBV30 to TRBJ1-2; D unclear. The CDR3 contains 14 residues. The germline gives CDR1 GTSNPN, CDR2 SVGIG (reference sequence). Trimming removed 5 bases at V and 2 bases at J, with 15 bases between. CDR3 sequence reads: CAWLREVANYGYTF. The CDR3, as DNA: TGTGCCTGGTTAAGAGAGGTAGCCAACTATGGCTACACCTTC.

A few counts support this clone. J is TRBJ2-1 and V is TRBV28; D gene uncertain. Trimming pared 10 bases from V and 0 bases from J, leaving 10 bases between. The CDR3 is 13 amino acids. The germline gives CDR1 MDHEN, CDR2 SYDVKM. Written as DNA, the CDR3 is TGTGCCATTCCTTCGAGCTCCTACAATGAGCAGTTCTTC. Encoded protein: CAIPSSSYNEQFF.